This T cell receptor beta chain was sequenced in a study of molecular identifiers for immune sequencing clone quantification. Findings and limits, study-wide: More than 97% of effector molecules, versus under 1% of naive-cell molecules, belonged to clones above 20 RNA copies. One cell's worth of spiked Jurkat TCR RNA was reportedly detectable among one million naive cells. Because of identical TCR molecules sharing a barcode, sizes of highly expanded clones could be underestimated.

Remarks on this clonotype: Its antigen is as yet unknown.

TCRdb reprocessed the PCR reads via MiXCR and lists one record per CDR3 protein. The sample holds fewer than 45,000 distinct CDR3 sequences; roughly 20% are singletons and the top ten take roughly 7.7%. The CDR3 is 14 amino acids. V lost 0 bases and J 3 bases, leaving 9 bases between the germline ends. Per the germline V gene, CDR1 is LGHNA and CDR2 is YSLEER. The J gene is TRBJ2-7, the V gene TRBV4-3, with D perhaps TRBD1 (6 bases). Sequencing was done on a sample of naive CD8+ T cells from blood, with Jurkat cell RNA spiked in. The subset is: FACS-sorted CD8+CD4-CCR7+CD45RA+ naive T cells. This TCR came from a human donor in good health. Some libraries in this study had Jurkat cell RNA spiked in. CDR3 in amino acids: CASSQDAGVYEQYF. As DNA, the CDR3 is TGCGCCAGCAGCCAAGATGCAGGGGTCTACGAGCAGTACTTC.